One and the same sample provided the 3 T cell receptor beta chains below, sequenced in a study of patients and donors after allogeneic stem cell transplantation. One entry per CDR3 protein results from TCRdb running MiXCR on the RT-PCR reads. The sample includes under 170,000 distinct CDR3 sequences, about two fifths seen only once; the top ten take approximately 50%. The material sequenced was blood, either unsorted or a sorted T cell fraction (not recorded which). All receptors come from a human donor who was either an allogeneic HSCT recipient or a stem cell or donor lymphocyte infusion donor (not recorded which). It is not recorded whose cells these are; they may come from a transplant donor.

This clonotype was counted between two and nine times. The rearrangement links TRBV20-1 to TRBJ1-5; possibly TRBD1 for D (5 bases). Trimming stripped 4 bases from V and 3 bases from J, with 13 bases between. In germline, CDR1 is DFQATT, CDR2 SNEGSKA (reference sequence). CDR3 length equals 14 residues. CDR3 bases: TGCAGTGCTACCAGGACGGGGGTCAATCAGCCCCAGCATTTT. Translation: CSATRTGVNQPQHF.

This clonotype was counted a few times. This chain links TRBV15 with TRBJ1-2, with a weak D call TRBD1 (6 bases). The CDR3 contains 15 residues. V was cut by 0 bases and J by 5 bases, with 13 bases left in between. Germline lookup yields CDR1 LNHNV and CDR2 YYDKDF (reference sequence). The CDR3 is CATSRDLGAQYGYTF. The DNA for the CDR3 is TGTGCCACCAGCAGAGATTTGGGGGCGCAATATGGCTACACCTTC.

V gene TRBV27 combines with J gene TRBJ1-1; a possible D gene is TRBD1 (5 bases). Deletions cut 2 bases from V and 0 bases from J, with 10 bases between. Germline V lookup: CDR1 MNHEY, CDR2 SMNVEV (reference sequence). The CDR3 runs 15 residues. CDR3 in amino acids: CASSLHRLMNTEAFF. In nucleotides, the CDR3 is TGTGCCAGCAGTTTACACAGGCTCATGAACACTGAAGCTTTCTTT.